One and the same sample provided the 9 T cell receptor beta chains below, sequenced in a study of T-cell reconstitution after alpha-beta-depleted transplantation in children. This sample's TCRbeta library carried unique molecular identifier barcodes. Each CDR3 protein is one row after TCRdb ran MiXCR on the PCR reads. The data contain about 72,000 distinct CDR3 sequences, just under 7.5% of them singletons. Sequenced material: PBMCs from the stem cell graft donor, taken from the stem cell graft. The receptors were sampled from a human donor who donated a stem cell graft to a child with acute lymphoblastic leukemia.

In its sample, this clonotype was seen many times. For the CDR3, the DNA is TGTGCCAGCAGCTCCGGGACTTCCTACGAGCAGTACTTC. Its translation is CASSSGTSYEQYF. The chain is built from TRBV5-6 and TRBJ2-7, with D perhaps TRBD2 (6 bases). V shed 3 bases and J shed 1 base, with 8 bases lying between them. The CDR3 covers 13 residues. Germline CDR1 reads SGHDT; CDR2 reads YYEEEE.

This clonotype was recorded many times. The chain carries TRBV2 and TRBJ1-2; D is ambiguous. Germline assignment: CDR1 SNHLY and CDR2 FYNNEI. The V end was cut by 0 bases, the J end by 0 bases, with 11 bases between. The CDR3 loop spans 16 amino acids. Here the CDR3 reads CASSEAAQKANYGYTF. CDR3 DNA: TGTGCCAGCAGTGAAGCGGCACAGAAAGCTAACTATGGCTACACCTTC. The complete variable domain, with remaining parts taken from reference TRBV2 and TRBJ1-2, reads EPEVTQTPSHQVTQMGQEVILRCVPISNHLYFYWYRQILGQKVEFLVSFYNNEISEKSEIFDDQFSVERPDGSNFTLKIRSTKLEDSAMYFCASSEAAQKANYGYTFGSGTRLTVV.

This clonotype was seen at least ten times. The V gene is TRBV5-1, the J gene TRBJ1-3, with TRBD1 matching over 8 bases. V gave up 4 bases and J gave up 0 bases; unmatched junction bases: 6. CDR3 length equals 16 residues. The V gene's germline CDR1 is SGHRS and CDR2 YFSETQ. CDR3 nucleotide sequence: TGCGCCAGCAGCGGAGGACAGGGCCCCTCTGGAAACACCATATATTTT. Protein: CASSGGQGPSGNTIYF.

In regard to this clonotype: The germline gene is not matched at one end of the junction; a read error may be the cause. V and J are TRBV7-3 and TRBJ1-3; D remains unclear. CDR1 and CDR2 (germline): SGHTA, FQGTGA. This CDR3 comprises 13 residues. CDR3 sequence reads: CASSLTSGNTIYF. CDR3 nucleotides: TGTGCCAGCAGTTTAACATCTGGAAACACCATATATTTT.

This clonotype occurred many times. Written as DNA, the CDR3 is TGTGCCAGCAGTTACTCGAAGGAGATCGAGCAGTACTTC. Amino acids: CASSYSKEIEQYF. This rearrangement joins TRBV6-5 to TRBJ2-7; D gene uncertain. The CDR3 covers 13 residues. Germline V gene data show CDR1 as MNHEY and CDR2 as SVGAGI. Trimming removed 0 bases at V and 6 bases at J, with 9 bases between.

This clonotype came up many times. This rearrangement joins TRBV20-1 to TRBJ2-5; D gene unclear. The CDR3 extends over 15 amino acids. CDR1 and CDR2 (germline): DFQATT, SNEGSKA (reference sequence). With 0 bases removed from V and 5 bases from J, the gap between germline ends came to 16 bases. The CDR3 loop reads CSARDLAEADETQYF. CDR3 DNA: TGCAGTGCTAGAGATTTGGCAGAGGCTGATGAGACCCAGTACTTC.

The chain employs TRBV11-2 and TRBJ2-2; the D gene is possibly TRBD1 (5 bases). Trimming removed 2 bases at V and 4 bases at J, with 20 bases between. The CDR3 covers 18 residues. Germline-derived CDR1 and CDR2 are SGHAT and FQNNGV. The CDR3 DNA reads TGTGCCAGCAGCTTAAAAATCGCAGGGCCGAGCACCACCGGGGAGCTGTTTTTT. As protein: CASSLKIAGPSTTGELFF.

This clonotype was counted at least ten times. The chain links TRBV29-1 to TRBJ2-7; D is tentatively TRBD1 or TRBD2 (5 bases each). CDR1 and CDR2 (germline): SQVTM, ANQGSEA. CDR3 size: 14 residues. V shed 4 bases and J shed 2 bases, with 15 bases lying between them. CDR3 bases: TGCAGCGTTGCTGTTATAGGGGACCCCTACGAGCAGTACTTC. Protein: CSVAVIGDPYEQYF.

This clonotype was seen repeatedly, ten times or more. The V gene is TRBV12-3 or TRBV12-4, the J gene TRBJ2-7; 9 nucleotides line up with TRBD1. Trimming took 11 bases from V and 6 from J; bases not matched to a gene: 5. This CDR3 has 11 amino acids. The CDR3 reads CAAGTGLEQYF. Here the CDR3 DNA reads TGTGCCGCCGGGACAGGGCTCGAGCAGTACTTC.